A selection of T cell receptor beta chains follows, all from one sample in a study of a mutant IDH1 vaccine in newly diagnosed glioma. The table came from immunoSEQ multiplex PCR; TCRdb's copy has only in-frame clones and leaves some out. The sample contains 60,000 to 85,000 clones, 79% of which appear only once. Specimen: PBMCs, collected from a glioma patient treated with radiotherapy, temozolomide or both. These TCRs come from a man aged 45-65 years with glioma. CDR3s include the opening cysteine and the closing phenylalanine or tryptophan. D genes are given only for firm matches. Clone size, where shown, is once, few, many, or a class for clones that have expanded.

.	TRBJ2-1	TRBD1	TRBV10-2	TGCGCCAGCAGACAGGGGAATGAGCAGTTCTTC	CASRQGNEQFF
.	TRBJ1-2	.	TRBV5-1	TGCGCCAGCAGCTTGGGCAGGGAGTATGGCTACACCTTC	CASSLGREYGYTF
.	TRBJ1-5	TRBD1	TRBV2	TGTGCCAGCACTTGGACAGGGGATCAGCCCCAGCATTTT	CASTWTGDQPQHF
.	TRBJ2-5	.	TRBV6-5	TGTGCCAGCAGTAGTGGGTTGGAGACCCAGTACTTC	CASSSGLETQYF
.	TRBJ1-5	.	TRBV2	TGTGCCAGCAGTCAGGGTCCCAATCAGCCCCAGCATTTT	CASSQGPNQPQHF
few	TRBJ2-7	.	TRBV27	TGTGCCAGCAGACCTATTAGCTCCTACGAGCAGTACTTC	CASRPISSYEQYF
.	TRBJ1-4	.	TRBV5-4	TGTGCCAGCAGCACGGCAGGGGTTGGTGAAAAACTGTTTTTT	CASSTAGVGEKLFF
.	TRBJ2-2	.	TRBV29-1	TGCAGCGTTAACAGTGGCGCCGGGGAGCTGTTTTTT	CSVNSGAGELFF
.	TRBJ1-5	.	TRBV7-2	TGTGCCAGCAGCGGGGACGGGACCAACAATCAGCCCCAGCATTTT	CASSGDGTNNQPQHF
.	TRBJ1-1	.	TRBV7-9	TGTGCCAGCAGGTGGGACCCGCGGGAAACTGAAGCTTTCTTT	CASRWDPRETEAFF
.	TRBJ2-1	.	TRBV4-3	TGCGCCAGCAGCCAAGATCCGGCAGCCTACAATGAGCAGTTCTTC	CASSQDPAAYNEQFF
.	TRBJ2-7	.	TRBV5-4	TGTGCCAGCAGCCCGACCTCGGTCGAAGAGCAGTACTTC	CASSPTSVEEQYF
.	TRBJ2-1	.	TRBV18	TGTGCCAGCTCACCCCCCGGCGAGGGTCCGGGCAGTGAGCAGTTCTTC	CASSPPGEGPGSEQFF
.	TRBJ2-7	.	TRBV10-3	TGTGCCATCAGTGAAGTGGCAGGGCGGTCCTACGAGCAGTACTTC	CAISEVAGRSYEQYF
few	TRBJ2-7	.	TRBV6-6	TGTGCCAGCAGGGTGGAAAACTACGAGCAGTACTTC	CASRVENYEQYF
.	TRBJ1-3	.	TRBV5-5	TGTGCCAGCAGCTTGCCTGAAAACACCATATATTTT	CASSLPENTIYF
.	TRBJ2-5	.	TRBV19	TGTGCCAGTAGTCGGGGGGACAGGACCAGTTGGGAGACCCAGTACTTC	CASSRGDRTSWETQYF
.	TRBJ1-2	.	TRBV7-6	TGTGCCAGCAGTAACAGACAGGCACAGGATGGCTACACCTTC	CASSNRQAQDGYTF
.	TRBJ1-1	.	TRBV19	TGTGCCAGTAGTATAGAACGACGGGGGCTGGATGAAGCTTTCTTT	CASSIERRGLDEAFF
.	TRBJ2-7	TRBD1	TRBV29-1	TGCAGCGTGGGGGACAGGGACACCTACGAGCAGTACTTC	CSVGDRDTYEQYF
.	TRBJ1-4	TRBD1	TRBV6-4	TGTGCCAGCAGCGCCACAGGGGCGGAGAATGAAAAACTGTTTTTT	CASSATGAENEKLFF
.	TRBJ1-4	.	TRBV7-9	TGTGCCAGCAGCTTCGGGTCAGGGAATGAAAAACTGTTTTTT	CASSFGSGNEKLFF
.	TRBJ2-7	.	TRBV10-1	TGCGCCAGCCACCTTGGAGCTAGGGAATACGAGCAGTACTTC	CASHLGAREYEQYF
few	TRBJ2-5	TRBD2	TRBV7-2	TGTGCCAGCAGCTCCGGGGGGGCCCCCACCCAGTACTTC	CASSSGGAPTQYF
.	TRBJ2-6	.	TRBV14	TGTGCCAGCAGCCCTCCAAGGGACTGGGGGGCCAACGTCCTGACTTTC	CASSPPRDWGANVLTF
.	TRBJ2-3	TRBD1	TRBV7-2	TGTGCCAGCAGCTTAGGGACAGGGTATTCAGATACGCAGTATTTT	CASSLGTGYSDTQYF
.	TRBJ2-7	.	TRBV5-4	TGTGCCAGCAGCACCGGGACAAAGCTCTACGAGCAGTACTTC	CASSTGTKLYEQYF
.	TRBJ1-4	.	TRBV2	TGTGCCAGCAGTGAAGTAGGGGCACTCGAAAAACTGTTTTTT	CASSEVGALEKLFF
.	TRBJ1-2	.	TRBV14	TGTGCCAGCAGCCAACAGACTGCCTGGGGTTCGGGCTACACCTTC	CASSQQTAWGSGYTF
.	TRBJ1-3	TRBD1	TRBV29-1	TGCAGCGTTTCCGGGACAGCTGGAAACACCATATATTTT	CSVSGTAGNTIYF
once	TRBJ2-5	.	TRBV9	TGTGCCAGCAGCGTAGGTCCGCGCCAAGAGGAGACCCAGTACTTC	CASSVGPRQEETQYF
.	TRBJ1-1	.	TRBV10-3	TGTGCCATCAGTGCTACTCACAGGGAAGCTTTCTTT	CAISATHREAFF
.	TRBJ2-1	TRBD1	TRBV10-3	TGTGCCATACAGGGACAGGGGGACAATGAGCAGTTCTTC	CAIQGQGDNEQFF
.	TRBJ1-1	.	TRBV7-9	TGTGCCAGCTCTCTAGCCAGAATGAACACTGAAGCTTTCTTT	CASSLARMNTEAFF
few	TRBJ1-1	.	TRBV9	TGTGCCAGCAGCGTAGTTGACGGAAGGAACACTGAAGCTTTCTTT	CASSVVDGRNTEAFF
many	TRBJ1-2	.	TRBV30	TGTGCCTGGAGTGTACGTAGGGACTATGGCTACACCTTC	CAWSVRRDYGYTF
.	TRBJ1-4	.	TRBV15	TGTGCCACCAGCAGAGATAGTATGGGGGGGGATGAAAAACTGTTTTTT	CATSRDSMGGDEKLFF
.	TRBJ1-1	TRBD1	TRBV29-1	TGCAGCGTTTCGGACAGGGGAGGCACTGAAGCTTTCTTT	CSVSDRGGTEAFF
.	TRBJ2-1	.	TRBV6-6	TGTGCCAGCAGGCGGGACATCTCCTACAATGAGCAGTTCTTC	CASRRDISYNEQFF
.	TRBJ2-5	.	TRBV7-9	TGTGCCAGCAGCGCCCCGGGACTCCAAGAGACCCAGTACTTC	CASSAPGLQETQYF
once	TRBJ2-5	.	TRBV6-1	TGTGCCAGCCTCCAAGGGAGGACTAACCAAGAGACCCAGTACTTC	CASLQGRTNQETQYF
.	TRBJ2-1	TRBD2	TRBV25-1	TGTGCCAGCAGGGGGGGGGAAAACTGGTACAATGAGCAGTTCTTC	CASRGGENWYNEQFF
.	TRBJ2-4	TRBD2	TRBV4-3	TGCGCCAGCAGCCAAGATACTAGCGGGGGGCAAGGAAACATTCAGTACTTC	CASSQDTSGGQGNIQYF
.	TRBJ1-2	.	TRBV30	TGTGCCTGGAGCCTAGACCAGGCCTATGGCTACACCTTC	CAWSLDQAYGYTF
.	TRBJ2-2	TRBD2	TRBV7-2	TGTGCCAGCAGCCTCCGGACTAGCGGAAACACCGGGGAGCTGTTTTTT	CASSLRTSGNTGELFF
.	TRBJ1-1	.	TRBV6-6	TGTGCCACCATGGCCGGGGGGGGGCGCGCCGAAGCTTTCTTT	CATMAGGGRAEAFF